A selection of T cell receptor beta chains follows, all from one sample in a study of T cells in tuberculosis. Sequencing was performed with immunoSEQ multiplex PCR; in TCRdb, only in-frame clones are kept and a portion is missing. The top ten clones hold roughly 4% of a sample with about 38,000 clones, around 94% of them seen once. The source was PBMCs, collected at tuberculosis diagnosis. These receptors were collected from an adult with tuberculosis. Both conserved end residues are part of each CDR3. Each record gives: V gene, J gene, clone size, D gene, CDR3 protein, CDR3 DNA. A D gene is named only where the DNA matches it firmly. The size field is filled for only some rows; it gives once, few, many or a size class.

TRBV27	TRBJ1-6	.	.	CASSSSLRRGLRINSPLHF	TGTGCCAGCAGTTCATCCCTTCGTAGGGGGTTGAGGATTAATTCACCCCTCCACTTT
TRBV5-1	TRBJ1-6	.	TRBD1	CASSLVDRARGVSPLHF	TGCGCCAGCAGCTTGGTCGACAGGGCCAGGGGAGTTTCACCCCTCCACTTT
TRBV29-1	TRBJ2-1	.	.	CSVEATLNEQFF	TGCAGCGTTGAAGCGACACTCAATGAGCAGTTCTTC
TRBV10-1	TRBJ2-3	.	TRBD1	CASSVTTGETDTQYF	TGCGCCAGCAGTGTAACGACAGGGGAGACAGATACGCAGTATTTT
TRBV14	TRBJ1-1	few	.	CASSQTGTEAFF	TGTGCCAGCAGCCAGACGGGGACAGAAGCTTTCTTT
TRBV30	TRBJ2-7	.	.	CAWSVGRREVPYEQYF	TGTGCCTGGAGTGTAGGTAGGAGGGAAGTTCCCTACGAGCAGTACTTC
TRBV2	TRBJ2-2	.	TRBD2	CARRGRVANTGELFF	TGTGCCCGCCGAGGGAGGGTCGCGAACACCGGGGAGCTGTTTTTT
TRBV7-2	TRBJ2-3	.	.	CASSLALGLYTRTDTQYF	TGTGCCAGCAGCTTAGCGCTGGGGCTTTACACGCGCACAGATACGCAGTATTTT
TRBV5-1	TRBJ1-1	.	.	CASSSRAGGNTEAFF	TGCGCCAGCAGCTCAAGGGCAGGAGGAAACACTGAAGCTTTCTTT
TRBV10-1	TRBJ1-2	.	.	CASSAGTPYGYTF	TGCGCCAGCAGTGCTGGGACACCCTATGGCTACACCTTC
TRBV9	TRBJ2-1	.	.	CASSAWTAYNEQFF	TGTGCCAGCAGCGCGTGGACTGCCTACAATGAGCAGTTCTTC
TRBV2	TRBJ1-5	.	.	CASSGEGRGQPQHF	TGTGCCAGCAGTGGTGAAGGGAGGGGTCAGCCCCAGCATTTT
TRBV6-1	TRBJ1-5	few	TRBD1	CASSSRRDRVQPQHF	TGTGCCAGCAGTTCCCGAAGGGACAGGGTTCAGCCCCAGCATTTT
TRBV5-1	TRBJ1-6	.	.	CASSLGGINSPLHF	TGCGCCAGCAGCTTGGGAGGGATTAATTCACCCCTCCACTTT
TRBV9	TRBJ1-1	.	TRBD1	CASSVGYRGHNTEAFF	TGTGCCAGCAGCGTAGGGTACAGGGGGCATAACACTGAAGCTTTCTTT
TRBV2	TRBJ2-5	.	.	CASSVSAVETQYF	TGTGCCAGCAGTGTATCGGCGGTGGAGACCCAGTACTTC
TRBV9	TRBJ1-3	.	.	CASSAAPGEWNTIYF	TGTGCCAGCAGCGCCGCCCCAGGGGAGTGGAACACCATATATTTT
TRBV6-5	TRBJ2-4	.	TRBD1	CASSYSGQGPQNIQYF	TGTGCCAGCAGTTACTCGGGACAGGGGCCCCAAAACATTCAGTACTTC
TRBV11-2	TRBJ2-3	.	.	CASSYPGGFTDTQYF	TGTGCCAGCAGCTACCCTGGGGGGTTCACAGATACGCAGTATTTT
TRBV11-3	TRBJ2-2	.	TRBD1	CASSLQGAGTGELFF	TGTGCCAGCAGCTTACAGGGGGCAGGGACCGGGGAGCTGTTTTTT
TRBV6-6	TRBJ2-1	.	TRBD2	CATESGGEGNEQFF	TGTGCCACCGAAAGCGGCGGGGAGGGCAATGAGCAGTTCTTC
TRBV25-1	TRBJ2-5	.	TRBD2	CASSEFGWRGAYQETQYF	TGTGCCAGCAGTGAATTCGGGTGGCGGGGGGCTTACCAAGAGACCCAGTACTTC
TRBV19	TRBJ2-3	.	TRBD2	CASRLGSGGADTQYF	TGTGCCAGTAGGTTAGGTAGCGGGGGGGCAGATACGCAGTATTTT
TRBV19	TRBJ1-2	.	.	CASSADSEGIYGYTF	TGTGCCAGTAGCGCAGATTCGGAGGGAATATATGGCTACACCTTC
TRBV19	TRBJ1-3	.	.	CASSTRTAPNSGNTIYF	TGTGCCAGTAGTACCCGGACAGCCCCTAACTCTGGAAACACCATATATTTT
TRBV5-6	TRBJ2-7	.	TRBD2	CASSLPSAREASYEQYF	TGTGCCAGCAGCTTACCCTCAGCTCGGGAGGCCTCCTACGAGCAGTACTTC
TRBV2	TRBJ2-4	.	.	CASLSLAKNIQYF	TGTGCCAGCCTGAGTCTAGCCAAAAACATTCAGTACTTC
TRBV28	TRBJ1-1	.	TRBD1	CAGRDRGRLENTEAFF	TGTGCCGGTCGGGACAGGGGGCGTTTGGAAAACACTGAAGCTTTCTTT
TRBV12-5	TRBJ1-1	.	.	CASGYNSLNTEAFF	TGTGCTAGTGGATATAACAGCTTGAACACTGAAGCTTTCTTT
TRBV6-1	TRBJ1-5	.	TRBD1	CASSRDRNQPQHF	TGTGCCAGCAGTAGGGACAGGAATCAGCCCCAGCATTTT
TRBV13	TRBJ2-7	.	.	CASSLSRQESYEQYF	TGTGCCAGCAGCTTATCGAGACAGGAGAGTTACGAGCAGTACTTC
TRBV28	TRBJ1-1	.	TRBD1	CASSPRRDRGRAEAFF	TGTGCCAGCAGTCCGCGACGGGACAGGGGGCGGGCTGAAGCTTTCTTT
TRBV5-1	TRBJ1-1	.	TRBD1	CASSLEQGGTEAFF	TGCGCCAGCAGCTTGGAACAGGGGGGGACTGAAGCTTTCTTT
TRBV5-1	TRBJ2-7	.	.	CACGEGDTYEQYF	TGCGCCTGCGGGGAGGGGGACACCTACGAGCAGTACTTC
TRBV7-2	TRBJ2-5	.	.	CASSTPGGPGETQYF	TGTGCCAGCAGCACTCCGGGGGGCCCGGGAGAGACCCAGTACTTC
TRBV18	TRBJ2-7	.	TRBD1	CASSETGTGDEQYF	TGTGCCAGCTCAGAGACCGGGACAGGGGACGAGCAGTACTTC
TRBV9	TRBJ1-2	.	.	CASSPSRVRYGYTF	TGTGCCAGCAGCCCCTCGAGGGTTCGGTATGGCTACACCTTC